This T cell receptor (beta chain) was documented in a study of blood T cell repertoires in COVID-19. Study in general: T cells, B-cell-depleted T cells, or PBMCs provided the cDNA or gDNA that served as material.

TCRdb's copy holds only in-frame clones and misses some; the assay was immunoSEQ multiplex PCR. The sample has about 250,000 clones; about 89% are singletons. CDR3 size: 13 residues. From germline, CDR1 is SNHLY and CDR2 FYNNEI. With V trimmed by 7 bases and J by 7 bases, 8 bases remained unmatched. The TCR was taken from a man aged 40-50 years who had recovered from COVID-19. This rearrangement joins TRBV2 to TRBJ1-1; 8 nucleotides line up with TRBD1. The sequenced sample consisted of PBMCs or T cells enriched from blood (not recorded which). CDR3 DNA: TGTGCCAGCAAACTCGGGACAGGATTTGAAGCTTTCTTT. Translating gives CASKLGTGFEAFF.